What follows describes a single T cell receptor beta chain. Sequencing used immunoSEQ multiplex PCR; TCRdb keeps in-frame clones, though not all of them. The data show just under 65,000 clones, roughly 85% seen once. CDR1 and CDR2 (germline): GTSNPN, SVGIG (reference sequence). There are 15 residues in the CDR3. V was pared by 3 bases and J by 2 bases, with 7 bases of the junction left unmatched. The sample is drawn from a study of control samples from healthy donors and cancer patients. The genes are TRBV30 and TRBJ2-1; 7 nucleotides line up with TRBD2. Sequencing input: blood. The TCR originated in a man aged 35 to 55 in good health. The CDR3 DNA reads TGTGCCTGGAGCCCGAGCGGGGTGACCTACAATGAGCAGTTCTTC. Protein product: CAWSPSGVTYNEQFF.